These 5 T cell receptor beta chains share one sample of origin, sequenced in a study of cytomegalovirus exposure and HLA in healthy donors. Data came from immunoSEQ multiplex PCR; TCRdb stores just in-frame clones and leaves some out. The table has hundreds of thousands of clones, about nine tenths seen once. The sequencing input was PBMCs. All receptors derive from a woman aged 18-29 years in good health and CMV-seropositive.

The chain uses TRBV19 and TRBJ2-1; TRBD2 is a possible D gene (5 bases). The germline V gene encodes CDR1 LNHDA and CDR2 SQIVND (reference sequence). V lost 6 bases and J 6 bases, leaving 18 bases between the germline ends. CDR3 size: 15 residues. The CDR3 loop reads CASSLGEVGINEQFF. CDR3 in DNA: TGTGCCAGTAGCCTGGGAGAGGTAGGGATCAATGAGCAGTTCTTC.

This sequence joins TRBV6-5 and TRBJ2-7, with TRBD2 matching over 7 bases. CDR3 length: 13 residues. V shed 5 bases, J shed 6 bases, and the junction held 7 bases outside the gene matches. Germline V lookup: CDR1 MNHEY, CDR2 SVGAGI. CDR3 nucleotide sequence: TGTGCCAGCAGTACCTCGGCTAGCGGCGAGCAGTACTTC. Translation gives CASSTSASGEQYF.

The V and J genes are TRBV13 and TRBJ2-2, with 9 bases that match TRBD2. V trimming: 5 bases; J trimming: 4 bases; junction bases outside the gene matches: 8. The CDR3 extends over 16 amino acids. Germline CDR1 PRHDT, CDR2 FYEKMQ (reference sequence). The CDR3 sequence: CASSPPTSGLTGELFF. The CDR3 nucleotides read TGTGCCAGCAGCCCTCCGACTAGCGGACTCACCGGGGAGCTGTTTTTT.

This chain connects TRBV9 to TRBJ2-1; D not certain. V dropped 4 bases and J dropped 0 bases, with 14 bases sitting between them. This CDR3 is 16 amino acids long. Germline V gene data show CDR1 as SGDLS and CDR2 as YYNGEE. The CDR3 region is CASSSPRSPSYNEQFF. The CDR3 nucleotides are TGTGCCAGCAGCTCCCCGCGGTCCCCCTCCTACAATGAGCAGTTCTTC.

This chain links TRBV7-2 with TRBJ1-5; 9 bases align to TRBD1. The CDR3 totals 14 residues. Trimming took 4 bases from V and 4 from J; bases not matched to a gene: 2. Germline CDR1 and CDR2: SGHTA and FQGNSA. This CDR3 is CASSSDRGNQPQHF. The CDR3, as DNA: TGTGCCAGCAGCTCGGACAGGGGAAATCAGCCCCAGCATTTT.